The 24 T cell receptor beta chains reported below all come from one sample, sequenced in a study of post-analysis software for immune sequencing data. Study findings and constraints: Patients showed TRBV5-6, TRBV5-1 and TRBV20-1 among about five TRBV segments more frequent than in controls.

The antigens for these receptors are not known. The library was made from cDNA and included unique molecular identifiers. From the PCR reads, TCRdb called clonotypes with MiXCR, one entry per CDR3 protein. The sample has roughly 400,000 distinct CDR3 sequences, roughly 40% seen once. Sequencing was done on a sample of blood. The receptors originated from a girl aged 2 to 10 with multiple sclerosis.

The chain couples TRBV14 to TRBJ1-2, with D uncertain. V lost 3 bases, J lost 1 base, and 6 bases lay in between. Germline V gene data show CDR1 as SGHDN and CDR2 as FVKESK. The CDR3 is 13 residues long. The CDR3 loop is CASSQSRNYGYTF. CDR3 nucleotide sequence: TGTGCCAGCAGCCAGTCTCGTAACTATGGCTACACCTTC.

The chain is built from TRBV2 and TRBJ2-1; D not certain. Germline V gene lookup returns CDR1 SNHLY and CDR2 FYNNEI. CDR3 length: 13 residues. Trimming stripped 7 bases from V and 1 base from J, with 8 bases between. CDR3 DNA: TGTGCCAGCAATCGGAGATCCTACAATGAGCAGTTCTTC. This encodes CASNRRSYNEQFF.

This chain connects TRBV4-3 to TRBJ1-5; 7 bases agree with TRBD1. This CDR3 has 17 residues. V lost 0 bases and J lost 6; bases outside the gene matches: 11. Germline V gives CDR1 LGHNA, CDR2 YSLEER. This CDR3 reads CASSQDHPRGGGQPQHF. DNA for the CDR3: TGCGCCAGCAGCCAAGATCATCCAAGAGGGGGCGGTCAGCCCCAGCATTTT.

V is TRBV6-5 and J is TRBJ1-2; D call uncertain. The ends were cut back, 4 bases at V and 8 bases at J, with 14 bases in the middle. CDR1 is MNHEY, CDR2 SVGAGI, per germline. This CDR3 has 13 residues. CDR3 DNA sequence: TGTGCCAGCAGTTTCTCCGGACGTCCGGGCTACACCTTC. Translated: CASSFSGRPGYTF.

V gene TRBV7-3 combines with J gene TRBJ2-7; 9 bases line up with TRBD1. Germline V gives CDR1 SGHTA, CDR2 FQGTGA. The CDR3 has 16 residues. J gave up 5 bases and V 5 bases, and 13 bases lay outside the gene matches. The CDR3, as DNA: TGTGCCAGCAGCCCAAACGCGGGGACAGGGTTCCACGAGCAGTACTTC. Encoded protein: CASSPNAGTGFHEQYF.

The chain recombines TRBV20-1 with TRBJ2-1; TRBD2 agrees at 7 bases. J gave up 6 bases and V 3 bases, and 17 bases lay outside the gene matches. The CDR3 is made up of 17 amino acids. CDR1 is DFQATT and CDR2 is SNEGSKA in the germline V gene (reference sequence). The DNA of the CDR3 is TGCAGTGCTAGGGCCGCCTGGGAGGGTGTTAGGGGCAATGAGCAGTTCTTC. Translating it yields CSARAAWEGVRGNEQFF.

This chain uses TRBV29-1 with TRBJ2-1, with 9 nucleotides matching TRBD2. CDR1 SQVTM and CDR2 ANQGSEA come from the germline V gene. The CDR3 has 14 residues. Trimming took 3 bases from V and 5 from J; bases not matched to a gene: 5. Here the CDR3 reads CSVDIAGDDNEQFF. DNA of the CDR3: TGCAGCGTTGACATAGCGGGAGACGACAATGAGCAGTTCTTC.

Ten or more counts support this clonotype. J is TRBJ2-3 and V is TRBV30, with 7 nucleotides matching TRBD1. V gave up 1 base and J gave up 1 base; unmatched junction bases: 5. The germline V gene encodes CDR1 GTSNPN and CDR2 SVGIG (reference sequence). The CDR3 loop spans 15 amino acids. CDR3 protein: CAWSEGTVRTDTQYF. DNA for the CDR3: TGTGCCTGGAGTGAAGGGACAGTTCGCACAGATACGCAGTATTTT.

This clonotype occurred a few times. J is TRBJ1-1 and V is TRBV5-1; D is possibly TRBD1 (5 bases). This CDR3 comprises 16 residues. The germline CDR1 and CDR2 sequences are SGHRS and YFSETQ. The V and J ends lost 5 bases and 5 bases respectively, with 22 bases between them. The CDR3 region has the DNA TGCGCCAGCAGTCCGATGGCAGGGTCGAGGGATACTGAAGCTTTCTTT. Amino acid sequence: CASSPMAGSRDTEAFF.

This rearrangement joins TRBV28 to TRBJ2-4; the D is unclear. The ends were cut back, 3 bases at V and 13 bases at J, with 16 bases in the middle. The germline gives CDR1 MDHEN, CDR2 SYDVKM. There are 13 residues in the CDR3. For the CDR3, the DNA is TGTGCCAGCAGTTTTGGCCACGAAAGTAAGCAGTACTTC. This sequence encodes CASSFGHESKQYF. The full variable domain, in which reference TRBV28 and TRBJ2-4 provide the parts outside the CDR3, is DVKVTQSSRYLVKRTGEKVFLECVQDMDHENMFWYRQDPGLGLRLIYFSYDVKMKEKGDIPEGYSVSREKKERFSLILESASTNQTSMYLCASSFGHESKQYFGAGTRLSVL.

This sequence joins TRBV28 and TRBJ2-5, with unresolved D. CDR1 is MDHEN and CDR2 is SYDVKM in the germline V gene. Trimming pared 5 bases from V and 0 bases from J, leaving 13 bases between. The CDR3 has 15 residues. The CDR3 nucleotides are TGTGCCAGCAGTCCCGTAGGAAGTGACCAAGAGACCCAGTACTTC. Its protein product is CASSPVGSDQETQYF. Using reference TRBV28 and TRBJ2-5 for the parts outside the CDR3, the full variable domain is DVKVTQSSRYLVKRTGEKVFLECVQDMDHENMFWYRQDPGLGLRLIYFSYDVKMKEKGDIPEGYSVSREKKERFSLILESASTNQTSMYLCASSPVGSDQETQYFGPGTRLLVL.

About this clonotype: Mismatch with germline at one junction end may stem from a read error. V usage is TRBV20-1 and J usage is TRBJ2-5; 7 positions agree with TRBD1. The DNA end lines up better with TRBJ2-7; the J call may be wrong. The CDR3 runs to 12 residues. Germline CDR1 reads DFQATT; CDR2 reads SNEGSKA (reference sequence). The DNA for the CDR3 is TGCAGGGCTAGAGGGACAGCCTACGAGCAGTACTTC. As protein: CRARGTAYEQYF.

The chain has TRBV12-3 or TRBV12-4 and TRBJ1-2; D unresolved. CDR3 length equals 14 residues. V was clipped by 1 base and J by 6 bases, with 12 bases between them. The CDR3 here is CASSLDPGYHGYTF. The CDR3 region has the DNA TGTGCCAGCAGTTTAGATCCCGGGTATCATGGCTACACCTTC.

This clonotype was counted only a few times. The chain uses TRBV20-1 and TRBJ1-1; D remains unclear. The CDR3 covers 14 residues. Per the germline V gene, CDR1 is DFQATT and CDR2 is SNEGSKA (reference sequence). Trimming stripped 0 bases from V and 5 bases from J, with 13 bases between. This CDR3 is CSARDPSGLTEAFF. The CDR3 DNA reads TGCAGTGCTAGAGATCCATCGGGATTAACTGAAGCTTTCTTT.

The chain has TRBV4-1 and TRBJ2-1; possibly TRBD2 for D (7 bases). The J call may be in error: the DNA end matches TRBJ2-7 better. CDR3 length: 15 residues. Germline loops: CDR1 MGHRA, CDR2 YSYEKL. The CDR3 region has the DNA TGCGCCAGCAGCCAAGACTCGGGGGGCTACAATGAGCAGTACTTC. Translating it yields CASSQDSGGYNEQYF.

This sequence joins TRBV7-2 and TRBJ2-3, with 14 bases that match TRBD2. CDR1 and CDR2 (germline): SGHTA, FQGNSA. The CDR3 is 20 amino acids. V shed 2 bases, J shed 0 bases, and the junction held 10 bases outside the gene matches. The CDR3, as DNA: TGTGCCAGCAGCTTACGTAGACTAGCGGGAGGGCCGGATAGCACAGATACGCAGTATTTT. It translates to CASSLRRLAGGPDSTDTQYF.

The V call is TRBV12-3 or TRBV12-4, the J call TRBJ1-1; D not certain. Trimming shortened V by 7 bases and J by 6 bases, and 15 bases separated the two germline ends. The CDR3 runs 13 residues. For the CDR3, the DNA is TGTGCCAGCATCCGAGGACCCACGGCTGAAGCTTTCTTT. Its translation is CASIRGPTAEAFF.

The CDR3 region has the DNA TGTGCCAGCAGCTCCCGGGACAGCCCCCCTGTCTACGAGCAGTACTTC. Protein: CASSSRDSPPVYEQYF. The chain employs TRBV13 and TRBJ2-7; 7 nucleotides agree with TRBD1. In germline, CDR1 is PRHDT, CDR2 FYEKMQ (reference sequence). The CDR3 has 16 amino acids. With 4 bases clipped from V and 3 bases from J, the junction kept 12 bases outside the gene matches.

This clonotype was detected only once. The chain has TRBV20-1 and TRBJ2-1; no definite D call. The CDR3 is 14 residues long. Between the trimmed V and J ends, which lost 8 bases and 4 bases, there was a span of 18 bases. Germline assignment: CDR1 DFQATT and CDR2 SNEGSKA (reference sequence). CDR3 loop: CSLERRGAYNEQFF. CDR3 sequence (DNA): TGCAGTCTTGAAAGGCGTGGCGCATACAATGAGCAGTTCTTC.

The chain is built from TRBV7-3 and TRBJ2-3, with a weak D call TRBD2 (5 bases). From germline, CDR1 is SGHTA and CDR2 FQGTGA. This CDR3 contains 15 residues. V was cut by 1 base and J by 5 bases, with 13 bases left in between. The CDR3, as DNA: TGTGCCAGCAGCTTAAATGGGAGAGGCGGAGATACGCAGTATTTT. Translated: CASSLNGRGGDTQYF.

This sequence joins TRBV28 and TRBJ2-7; D possibly matches TRBD1 or TRBD2 (7 bases each). V lost 5 bases to trimming and J lost 2 bases, with 10 bases between them. Germline CDR1 is MDHEN and CDR2 is SYDVKM. CDR3 length: 13 residues. CDR3 residues: CASSQGGTYEQYF. The DNA of the CDR3 is TGTGCCAGCAGTCAGGGGGGGACCTACGAGCAGTACTTC. The whole variable domain, remainder taken from reference TRBV28 and TRBJ2-7, is DVKVTQSSRYLVKRTGEKVFLECVQDMDHENMFWYRQDPGLGLRLIYFSYDVKMKEKGDIPEGYSVSREKKERFSLILESASTNQTSMYLCASSQGGTYEQYFGPGTRLTVT.

The chain links TRBV6-2 or TRBV6-3 to TRBJ2-7; tentatively, D is TRBD1 (6 bases). Germline CDR1 reads MNHEY; CDR2 reads SVGEGT. This CDR3 is 16 amino acids long. Trimming shortened V by 6 bases and J by 2 bases, and 20 bases separated the two germline ends. This CDR3 reads CASRRDRDTITYEQYF. CDR3 in DNA: TGTGCCAGCAGACGAGACCGGGACACCATTACCTACGAGCAGTACTTC.

This chain connects TRBV7-2 to TRBJ2-1; 11 nucleotides line up with TRBD2. Unmatched junction bases numbered 13, after V lost 3 bases and J lost 3 bases. This CDR3 contains 19 residues. In germline, CDR1 is SGHTA, CDR2 FQGNSA. CDR3 DNA: TGTGCCAGCAGCTTCCTAGCGGGAGGAGCTGGGACCCGCTACAATGAGCAGTTCTTC. This codes for CASSFLAGGAGTRYNEQFF.

The gene calls are TRBV7-8 and TRBJ2-4, with 11 bases matching TRBD1. Unmatched junction bases numbered 0, after V lost 4 bases and J lost 7 bases. This CDR3 contains 13 residues. From germline, CDR1 is SGHVS and CDR2 FQNEAQ. CDR3 in amino acids: CASSWDRGNIQYF. For the CDR3, the DNA is TGTGCCAGCAGCTGGGACAGGGGGAACATTCAGTACTTC.